This T cell receptor (beta chain) appears in the sequencing data of a study of T cells in localized non-small cell lung cancer. Notes on the study in general: Adjacent lung held a median roughly 50 of the top 100 tumor clones. Greater T cell density in blood accompanied longer overall survival. The tumor had only one region sequenced, so heterogeneity remains possible.

As regards this clone: The antigen remains undetermined.

Measured with immunoSEQ multiplex PCR; TCRdb has only the in-frame clones, and not every one. The profile shows around 50,000 clones, around 84% of them singletons. The CDR3 runs 13 residues. Germline CDR1 WNHNN, CDR2 SYGVQD (reference sequence). V lost 2 bases and J lost 8, with 12 bases in between. Sequencing was performed on PBMCs, taken before any cancer treatment. This clonotype was sampled from a female donor with stage II lung adenocarcinoma. J is TRBJ1-2 and V is TRBV10-1; D possibly corresponds to TRBD1 (5 bases). The CDR3, as DNA: TGCGCCAGCAGTGAGAGTCGGGGGGAAGGCTACACCTTC. This gives the protein CASSESRGEGYTF.